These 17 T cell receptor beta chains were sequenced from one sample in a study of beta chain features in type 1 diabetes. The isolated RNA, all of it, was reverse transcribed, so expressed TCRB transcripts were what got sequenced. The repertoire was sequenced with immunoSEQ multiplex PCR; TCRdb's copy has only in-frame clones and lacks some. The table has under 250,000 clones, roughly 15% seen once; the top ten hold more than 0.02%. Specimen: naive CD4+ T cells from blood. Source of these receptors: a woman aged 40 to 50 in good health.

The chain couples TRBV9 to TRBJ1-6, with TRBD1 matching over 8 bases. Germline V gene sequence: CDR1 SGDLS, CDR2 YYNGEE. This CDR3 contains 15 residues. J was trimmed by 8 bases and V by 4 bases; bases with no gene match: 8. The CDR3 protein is CASSTSPGQDSPLHF. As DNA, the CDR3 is TGTGCCAGCAGCACAAGTCCGGGACAGGATTCACCCCTCCACTTT.

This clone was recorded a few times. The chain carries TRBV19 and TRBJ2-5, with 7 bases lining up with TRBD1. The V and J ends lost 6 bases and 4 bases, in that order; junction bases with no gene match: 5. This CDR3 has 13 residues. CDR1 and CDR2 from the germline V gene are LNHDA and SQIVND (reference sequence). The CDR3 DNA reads TGTGCCAGTAGCAACACAGGGGCAGAGACCCAGTACTTC. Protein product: CASSNTGAETQYF. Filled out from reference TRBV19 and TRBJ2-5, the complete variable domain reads DGGITQSPKYLFRKEGQNVTLSCEQNLNHDAMYWYRQDPGQGLRLIYYSQIVNDFQKGDIAEGYSVSREKKESFPLTVTSAQKNPTAFYLCASSNTGAETQYFGPGTRLLVL.

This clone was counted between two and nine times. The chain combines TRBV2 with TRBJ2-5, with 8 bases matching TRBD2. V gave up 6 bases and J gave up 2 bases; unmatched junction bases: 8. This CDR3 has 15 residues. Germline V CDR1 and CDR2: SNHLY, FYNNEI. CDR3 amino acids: CASSEKRGPQETQYF. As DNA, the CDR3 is TGTGCCAGCAGCGAGAAGCGGGGGCCTCAAGAGACCCAGTACTTC.

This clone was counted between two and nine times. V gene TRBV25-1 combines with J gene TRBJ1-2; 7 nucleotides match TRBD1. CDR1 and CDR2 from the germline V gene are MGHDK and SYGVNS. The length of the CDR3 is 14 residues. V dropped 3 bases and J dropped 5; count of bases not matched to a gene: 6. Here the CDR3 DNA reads TGTGCCAGCAGTGATCTGACAGGGAGGTATGGCTACACCTTC. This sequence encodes CASSDLTGRYGYTF.

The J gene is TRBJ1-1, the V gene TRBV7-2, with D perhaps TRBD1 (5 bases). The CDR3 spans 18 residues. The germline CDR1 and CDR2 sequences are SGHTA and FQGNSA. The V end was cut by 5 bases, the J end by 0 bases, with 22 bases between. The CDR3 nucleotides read TGTGCCAGCAGCCCCTCCCGCAGGGTGGGGTGGATGAACACTGAAGCTTTCTTT. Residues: CASSPSRRVGWMNTEAFF.

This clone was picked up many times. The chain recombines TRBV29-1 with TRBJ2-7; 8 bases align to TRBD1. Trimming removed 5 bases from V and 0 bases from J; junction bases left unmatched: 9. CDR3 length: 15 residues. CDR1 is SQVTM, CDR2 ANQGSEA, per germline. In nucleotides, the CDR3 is TGCAGCGTTCATCTCCAGGGGGCCAGCTCCTACGAGCAGTACTTC. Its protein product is CSVHLQGASSYEQYF.

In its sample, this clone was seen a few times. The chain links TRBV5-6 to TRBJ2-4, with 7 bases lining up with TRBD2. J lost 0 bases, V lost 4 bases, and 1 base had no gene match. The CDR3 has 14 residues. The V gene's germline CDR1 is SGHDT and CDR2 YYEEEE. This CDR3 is CASSQRGAKNIQYF. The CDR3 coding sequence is TGTGCCAGCAGCCAGCGGGGAGCCAAAAACATTCAGTACTTC.

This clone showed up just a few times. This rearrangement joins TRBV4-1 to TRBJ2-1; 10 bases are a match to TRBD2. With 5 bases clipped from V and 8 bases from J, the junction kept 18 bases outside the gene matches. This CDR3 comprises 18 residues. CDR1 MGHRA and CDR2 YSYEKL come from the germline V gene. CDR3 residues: CASSYSRTSGITTDEQFF. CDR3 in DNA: TGCGCCAGCAGCTACTCACGCACTAGCGGGATAACGACGGATGAGCAGTTCTTC.

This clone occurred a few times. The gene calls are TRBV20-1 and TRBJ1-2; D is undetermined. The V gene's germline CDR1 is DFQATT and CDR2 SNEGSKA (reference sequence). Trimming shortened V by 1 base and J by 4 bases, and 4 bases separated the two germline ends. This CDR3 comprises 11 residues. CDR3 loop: CSARGGYGYTF. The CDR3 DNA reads TGCAGTGCTAGAGGCGGCTATGGCTACACCTTC.

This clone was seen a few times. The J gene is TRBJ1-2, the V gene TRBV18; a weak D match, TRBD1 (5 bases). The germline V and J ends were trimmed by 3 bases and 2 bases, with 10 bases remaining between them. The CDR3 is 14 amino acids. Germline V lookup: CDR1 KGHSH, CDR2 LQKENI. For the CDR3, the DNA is TGTGCCAGCTCACCGAATGACAGCAACTATGGCTACACCTTC. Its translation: CASSPNDSNYGYTF.

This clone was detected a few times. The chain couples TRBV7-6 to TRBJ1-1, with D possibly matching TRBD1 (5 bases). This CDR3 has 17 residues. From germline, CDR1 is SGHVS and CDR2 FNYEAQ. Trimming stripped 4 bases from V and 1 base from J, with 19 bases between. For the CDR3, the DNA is TGTGCCAGCAGCTCGCCCGGGTGGGGGGTGTCGAACACTGAAGCTTTCTTT. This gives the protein CASSSPGWGVSNTEAFF.

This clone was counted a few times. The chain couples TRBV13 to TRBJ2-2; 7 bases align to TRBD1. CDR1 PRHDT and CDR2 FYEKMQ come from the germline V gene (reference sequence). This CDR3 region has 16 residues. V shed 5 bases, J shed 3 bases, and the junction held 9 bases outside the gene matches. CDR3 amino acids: CASSPRQGFHTGELFF. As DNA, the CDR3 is TGTGCCAGCAGCCCTCGACAGGGATTCCACACCGGGGAGCTGTTTTTT.

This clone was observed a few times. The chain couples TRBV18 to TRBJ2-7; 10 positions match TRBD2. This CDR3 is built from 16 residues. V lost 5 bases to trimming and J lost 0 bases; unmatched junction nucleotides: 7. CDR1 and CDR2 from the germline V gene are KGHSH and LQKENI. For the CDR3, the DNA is TGTGCCAGCTCAGCCCTAGCGGGGGAGAGCTCCTACGAGCAGTACTTC. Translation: CASSALAGESSYEQYF.

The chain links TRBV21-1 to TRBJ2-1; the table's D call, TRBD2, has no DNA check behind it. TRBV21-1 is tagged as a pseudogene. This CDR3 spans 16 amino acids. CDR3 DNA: TGTGCCAGCATGGGGGAGGGACGGACCCGCTTCAATGAGCAGTTCTTC. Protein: CASMGEGRTRFNEQFF.

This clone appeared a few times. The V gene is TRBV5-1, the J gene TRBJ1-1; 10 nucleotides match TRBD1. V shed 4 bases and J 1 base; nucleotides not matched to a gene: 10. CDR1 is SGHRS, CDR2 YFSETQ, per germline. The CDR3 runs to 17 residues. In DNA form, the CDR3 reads TGCGCCAGCAGCGCAAGGACAGGGGGTTCTTGGAACACTGAAGCTTTCTTT. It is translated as CASSARTGGSWNTEAFF.

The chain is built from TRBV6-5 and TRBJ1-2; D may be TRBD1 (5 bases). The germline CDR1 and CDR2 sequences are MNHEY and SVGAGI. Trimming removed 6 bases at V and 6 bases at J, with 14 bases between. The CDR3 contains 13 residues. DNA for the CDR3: TGTGCCAGCAGATCCACAGGCGCGGATGGCTACACCTTC. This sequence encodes CASRSTGADGYTF.

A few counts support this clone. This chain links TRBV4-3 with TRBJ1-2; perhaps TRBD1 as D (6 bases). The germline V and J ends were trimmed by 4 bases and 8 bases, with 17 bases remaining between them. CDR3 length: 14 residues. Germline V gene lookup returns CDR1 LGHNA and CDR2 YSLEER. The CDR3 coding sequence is TGCGCCAGCAGCCGTTCCGCTGGGGGGGGCGGCTACACCTTC. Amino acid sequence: CASSRSAGGGGYTF.